The clone carrying this T cell receptor (beta chain) showed up many times. Its antigen is unidentified. V was pared by 5 bases and J by 4 bases, with 12 bases between. The germline gives CDR1 SGHTA, CDR2 FQGNSA. The CDR3 loop spans 14 amino acids. This entry belongs to a study of T-cell memory formation after mild COVID-19. Study conclusions and caveats: Prior to infection, memory already included some responding clones, suggesting cross-reactive memory joined. The authors did not confirm SARS-CoV-2 specificity of second-wave clones peaking day 37. A balance of CD4 and CD8 characterized clones contracting day 15 to 85, whereas later expanders leaned CD4+.

TCRdb re-analysed the 5' RACE reads in MiXCR, keeping a single row per CDR3 protein. The repertoire includes fewer than 60,000 distinct CDR3 sequences, about 28% of them detected once, and 43% sits in the top ten. The rearrangement uses TRBV7-2 and TRBJ1-5, with D unresolved. The receptor comes from a man aged 18 to 30 who had mild COVID-19 (a few samples of this study predate the infection). Cell type and time point are not known. The sequencing input was PBMCs or a T cell subset sorted from them (not recorded which). Here the CDR3 DNA reads TGTGCCAGCAGCCCACCCGAGAGGAATCAGCCCCAGCATTTT. Protein product: CASSPPERNQPQHF.